The TCR beta chain under discussion was sequenced for a study of T-cell memory formation after mild COVID-19. TCRdb re-analysed the 5' RACE reads in MiXCR, keeping a single row per CDR3 protein. This sample has about 290,000 distinct CDR3 sequences, with 15% to 20% found just once. With 0 bases removed from V and 3 bases from J, the gap between germline ends came to 14 bases. The CDR3 loop spans 16 amino acids. Germline CDR1 reads LGHNA; CDR2 reads YSLEER. This clonotype was detected many times. Source material: PBMCs or a T cell subset sorted from them (not recorded which). The chain recombines TRBV4-3 with TRBJ1-2, with a possible D match to TRBD1 (5 bases). The sequence derives from a man between 18 and 35 years old who had mild COVID-19 (a few samples of this study predate the infection). Cell type and time point are not known. The CDR3 bases are TGCGCCAGCAGCCAAGATCTGGGGGACTTTGACTATGGCTACACCTTC. This sequence encodes CASSQDLGDFDYGYTF.